This T cell receptor beta chain is drawn from a study of T cell changes during pregnancy in multiple sclerosis. Measured with immunoSEQ multiplex PCR; TCRdb has only the in-frame clones, and not every one. In the table there are roughly 110,000 clones, about nine tenths of which are singletons. The CDR3 covers 14 residues. J was trimmed by 5 bases and V by 4 bases; bases with no gene match: 5. Looked up from germline, CDR1 is SGDLS and CDR2 is YYNGEE. The V and J genes are TRBV9 and TRBJ2-7; 11 bases line up with TRBD1. The sample here was peripheral blood, taken after pregnancy. This TCR came from a female donor with multiple sclerosis, enrolled in a pregnancy study. The CDR3 here is CASSPWTGGDEQYF. As DNA, the CDR3 is TGTGCCAGCAGCCCATGGACAGGGGGCGACGAGCAGTACTTC.